The T cell receptor beta chain described here comes from a study of breast tumors, draining lymph nodes, adjacent tissues. Samples came from axillary lymph nodes draining the breast cancer. General study results and limits: Compared with lymph nodes, tumors were less diverse; compared with nontumor tissue, more.

Points on this clonotype: Its antigen remains unknown.

TCRdb recomputed calls from the multiplex PCR reads with MiXCR, one row per CDR3 protein. The table shows 150,000 to 250,000 distinct CDR3 sequences, with 31% occurring only once. The CDR3 runs 15 residues. The germline CDR1 and CDR2 sequences are MNHEY and SVGAGI. Trimming removed 2 bases from V and 2 bases from J, with 13 bases in between. The sequence was obtained from a female donor with breast cancer. Some clones in this sample may be carry-over from other donors' samples. The sequenced material came from axillary lymph node tissue. V and J are TRBV6-5 and TRBJ2-7, with D perhaps TRBD1 (6 bases). CDR3 nucleotide sequence: TGTGCCAGCAGTTACGGGGGTTACAGGGCCTACGAGCAGTACTTC. Translating it yields CASSYGGYRAYEQYF.